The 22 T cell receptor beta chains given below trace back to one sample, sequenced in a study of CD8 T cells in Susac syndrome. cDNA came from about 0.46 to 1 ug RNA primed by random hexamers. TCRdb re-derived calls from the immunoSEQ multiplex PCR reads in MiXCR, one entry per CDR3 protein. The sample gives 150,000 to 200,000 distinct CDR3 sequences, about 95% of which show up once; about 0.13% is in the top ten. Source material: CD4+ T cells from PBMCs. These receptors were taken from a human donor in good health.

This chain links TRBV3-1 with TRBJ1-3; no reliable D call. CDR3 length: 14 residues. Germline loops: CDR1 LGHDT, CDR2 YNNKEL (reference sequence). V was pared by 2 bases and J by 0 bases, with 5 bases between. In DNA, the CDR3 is TGTGCCAGCAGCCAAACCGCCTCTGGAAACACCATATATTTT. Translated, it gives CASSQTASGNTIYF.

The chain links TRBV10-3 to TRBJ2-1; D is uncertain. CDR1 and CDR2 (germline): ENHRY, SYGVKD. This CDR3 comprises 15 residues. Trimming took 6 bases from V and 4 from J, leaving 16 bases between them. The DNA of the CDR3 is TGTGCCATCAGCTCCGGGTCCGGATTTTACAATGAGCAGTTCTTC. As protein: CAISSGSGFYNEQFF.

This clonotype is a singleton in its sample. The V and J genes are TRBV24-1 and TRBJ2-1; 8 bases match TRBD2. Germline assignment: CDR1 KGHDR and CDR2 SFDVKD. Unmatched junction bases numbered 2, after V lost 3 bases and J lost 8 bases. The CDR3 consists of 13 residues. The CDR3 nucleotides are TGTGCCACCAGTGATCCGACTAGCGATGAGCAGTTCTTC. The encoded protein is CATSDPTSDEQFF.

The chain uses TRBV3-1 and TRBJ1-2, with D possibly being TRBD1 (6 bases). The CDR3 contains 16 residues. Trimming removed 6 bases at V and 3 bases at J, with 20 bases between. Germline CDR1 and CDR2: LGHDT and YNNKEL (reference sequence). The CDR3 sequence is CASSSYLLRQDYGYTF. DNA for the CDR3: TGTGCCAGCAGTTCATATCTACTTCGACAGGACTATGGCTACACCTTC.

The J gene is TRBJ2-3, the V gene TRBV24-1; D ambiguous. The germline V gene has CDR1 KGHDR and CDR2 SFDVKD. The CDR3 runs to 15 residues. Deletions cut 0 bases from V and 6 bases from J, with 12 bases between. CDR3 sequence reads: CATSDLPTQGDTQYF. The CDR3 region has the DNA TGTGCCACCAGTGATTTGCCCACTCAAGGGGATACGCAGTATTTT.

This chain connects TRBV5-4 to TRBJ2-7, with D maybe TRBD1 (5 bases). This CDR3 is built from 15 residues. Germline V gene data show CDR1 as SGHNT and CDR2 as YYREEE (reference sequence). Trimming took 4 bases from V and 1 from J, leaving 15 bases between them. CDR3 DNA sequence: TGTGCCAGCAGCGGTGACCTGCAGGGTTCCTACGAGCAGTACTTC. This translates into CASSGDLQGSYEQYF. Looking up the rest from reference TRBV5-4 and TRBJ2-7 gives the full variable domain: ETGVTQSPTHLIKTRGQQVTLRCSSQSGHNTVSWYQQALGQGPQFIFQYYREEENGRGNFPPRFSGLQFPNYSSELNVNALELDDSALYLCASSGDLQGSYEQYFGPGTRLTVT.

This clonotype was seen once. The CDR3 coding sequence is TGCGCCAGCACCAAAAGCACTAGCGGGGGGGCCGATGAGCAGTTCTTC. It yields the protein CASTKSTSGGADEQFF. The chain links TRBV4-3 to TRBJ2-1; 13 nucleotides line up with TRBD2. V lost 7 bases to trimming and J lost 8 bases; unmatched junction nucleotides: 11. The CDR3 contains 16 residues. Germline V gene data show CDR1 as LGHNA and CDR2 as YSLEER.

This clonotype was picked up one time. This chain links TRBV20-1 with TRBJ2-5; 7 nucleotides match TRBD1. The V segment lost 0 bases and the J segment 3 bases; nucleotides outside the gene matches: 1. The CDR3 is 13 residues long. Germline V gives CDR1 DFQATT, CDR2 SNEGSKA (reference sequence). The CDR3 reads CSARETGKETQYF. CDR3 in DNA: TGCAGTGCTAGAGAGACAGGGAAAGAGACCCAGTACTTC.

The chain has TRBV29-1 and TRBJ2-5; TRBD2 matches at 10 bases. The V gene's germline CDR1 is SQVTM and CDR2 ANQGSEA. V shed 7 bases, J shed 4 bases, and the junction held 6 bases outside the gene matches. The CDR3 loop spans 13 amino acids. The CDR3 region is CSAASGGVETQYF. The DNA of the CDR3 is TGCAGCGCCGCAAGCGGGGGGGTAGAGACCCAGTACTTC.

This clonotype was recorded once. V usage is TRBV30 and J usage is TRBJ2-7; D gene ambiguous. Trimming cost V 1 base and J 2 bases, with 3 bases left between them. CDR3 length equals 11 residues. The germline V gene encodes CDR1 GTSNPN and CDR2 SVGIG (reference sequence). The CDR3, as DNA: TGTGCCTGGAGTGGGGCCTACGAGCAGTACTTC. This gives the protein CAWSGAYEQYF.

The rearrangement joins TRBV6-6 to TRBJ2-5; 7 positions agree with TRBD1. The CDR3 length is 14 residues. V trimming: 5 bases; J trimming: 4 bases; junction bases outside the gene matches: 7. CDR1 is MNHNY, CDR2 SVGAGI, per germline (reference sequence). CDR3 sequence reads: CASSPQGVGETQYF. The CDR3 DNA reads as TGTGCCAGCAGTCCCCAGGGGGTCGGAGAGACCCAGTACTTC.

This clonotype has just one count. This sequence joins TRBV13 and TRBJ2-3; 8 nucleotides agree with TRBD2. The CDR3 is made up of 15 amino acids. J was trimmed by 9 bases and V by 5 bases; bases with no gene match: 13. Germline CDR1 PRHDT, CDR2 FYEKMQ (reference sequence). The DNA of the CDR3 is TGTGCCAGCAGCCCGGGACTAGTGGGGCGAAGCACGCAGTATTTT. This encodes CASSPGLVGRSTQYF.

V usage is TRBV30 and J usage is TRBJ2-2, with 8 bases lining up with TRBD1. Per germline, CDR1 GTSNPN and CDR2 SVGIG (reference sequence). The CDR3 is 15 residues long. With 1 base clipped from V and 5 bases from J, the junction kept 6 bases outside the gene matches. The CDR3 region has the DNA TGTGCCTGGAGTGGAGGACAGGGTGATACCGGGGAGCTGTTTTTT. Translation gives CAWSGGQGDTGELFF.

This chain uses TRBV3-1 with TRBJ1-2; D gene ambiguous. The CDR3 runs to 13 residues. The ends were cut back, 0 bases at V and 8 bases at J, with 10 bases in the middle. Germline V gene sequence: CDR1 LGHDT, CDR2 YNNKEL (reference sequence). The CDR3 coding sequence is TGTGCCAGCAGCCAAGAAGGGAATCGGGGCTACACCTTC. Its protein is CASSQEGNRGYTF.

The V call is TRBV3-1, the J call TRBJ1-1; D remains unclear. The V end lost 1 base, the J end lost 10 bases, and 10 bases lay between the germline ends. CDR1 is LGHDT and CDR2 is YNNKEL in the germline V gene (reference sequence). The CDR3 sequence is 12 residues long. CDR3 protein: CASSQGAQRAFF. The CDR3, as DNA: TGTGCCAGCAGCCAAGGGGCGCAGAGAGCTTTCTTT.

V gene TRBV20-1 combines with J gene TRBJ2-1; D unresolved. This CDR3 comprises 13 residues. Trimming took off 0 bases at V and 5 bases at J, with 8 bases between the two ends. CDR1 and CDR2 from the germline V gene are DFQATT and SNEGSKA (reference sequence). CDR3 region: CSARDHRDNEQFF. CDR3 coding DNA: TGCAGTGCTAGAGATCACAGAGACAATGAGCAGTTCTTC.

The DNA of the CDR3 is TGTGCCAGCTCACCCGGGACAGGGGGCGGGGAGCCCCAGCATTTT. Protein product: CASSPGTGGGEPQHF. V and J are TRBV18 and TRBJ1-5; the match to TRBD1 covers 12 bases. The V and J ends lost 3 bases and 8 bases, in that order; junction bases with no gene match: 5. In germline, CDR1 is KGHSH, CDR2 LQKENI. The CDR3 totals 15 residues.

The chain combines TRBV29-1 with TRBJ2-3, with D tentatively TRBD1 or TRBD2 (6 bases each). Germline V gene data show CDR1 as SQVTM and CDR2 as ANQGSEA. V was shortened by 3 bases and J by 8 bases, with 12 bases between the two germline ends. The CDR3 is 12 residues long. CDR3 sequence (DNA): TGCAGCGTTGAGGAGGGGGGAGGTACGCAGTATTTT. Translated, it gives CSVEEGGGTQYF.

CDR3 region: CASSLTGSYGYTF. In nucleotides, the CDR3 is TGTGCCAGCAGTTTGACAGGTTCCTATGGCTACACCTTC. This sequence joins TRBV12-3 or TRBV12-4 and TRBJ1-2, with a possible D match to TRBD1 (6 bases). The V gene lost 3 bases and the J gene lost 4 bases, with 9 bases spanning the gap. The CDR3 runs 13 residues.

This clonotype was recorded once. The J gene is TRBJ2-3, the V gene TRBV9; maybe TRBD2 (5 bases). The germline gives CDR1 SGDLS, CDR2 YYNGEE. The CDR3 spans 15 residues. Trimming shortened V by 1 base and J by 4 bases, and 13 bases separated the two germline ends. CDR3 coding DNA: TGTGCCAGCAGCGTAACCGGGGTGGCATCAGATACGCAGTATTTT. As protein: CASSVTGVASDTQYF.

The CDR3 coding sequence is TGTGCATACGGGGCAGGCACAGATACGCAGTATTTT. Protein product: CAYGAGTDTQYF. The V and J genes are TRBV27 and TRBJ2-3, with D perhaps assigned TRBD1 or TRBD2 (5 bases each). Germline V gives CDR1 MNHEY, CDR2 SMNVEV (reference sequence). The CDR3 length is 12 residues.

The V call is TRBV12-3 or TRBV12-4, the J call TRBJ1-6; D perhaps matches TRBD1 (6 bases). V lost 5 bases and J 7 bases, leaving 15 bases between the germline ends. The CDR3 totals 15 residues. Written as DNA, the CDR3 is TGTGCCAGCAGTATCACAGGGTCAGGGAATTCACCCCTCCACTTT. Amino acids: CASSITGSGNSPLHF.